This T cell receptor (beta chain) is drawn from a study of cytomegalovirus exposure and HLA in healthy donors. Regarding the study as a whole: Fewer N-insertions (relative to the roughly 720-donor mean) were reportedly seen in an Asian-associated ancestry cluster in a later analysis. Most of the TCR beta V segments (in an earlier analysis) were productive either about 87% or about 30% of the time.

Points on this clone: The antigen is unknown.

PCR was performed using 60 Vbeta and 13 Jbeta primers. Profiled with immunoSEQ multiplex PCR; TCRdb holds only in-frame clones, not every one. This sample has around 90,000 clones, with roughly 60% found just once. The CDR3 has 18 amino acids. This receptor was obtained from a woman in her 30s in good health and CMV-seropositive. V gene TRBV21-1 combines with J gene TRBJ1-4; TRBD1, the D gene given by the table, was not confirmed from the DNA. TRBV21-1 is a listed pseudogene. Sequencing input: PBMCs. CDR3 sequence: CASSLTGTGGLTNEKLFF. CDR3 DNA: TGTGCCAGCAGCCTAACCGGGACAGGGGGCTTGACTAATGAAAAACTGTTTTTT.